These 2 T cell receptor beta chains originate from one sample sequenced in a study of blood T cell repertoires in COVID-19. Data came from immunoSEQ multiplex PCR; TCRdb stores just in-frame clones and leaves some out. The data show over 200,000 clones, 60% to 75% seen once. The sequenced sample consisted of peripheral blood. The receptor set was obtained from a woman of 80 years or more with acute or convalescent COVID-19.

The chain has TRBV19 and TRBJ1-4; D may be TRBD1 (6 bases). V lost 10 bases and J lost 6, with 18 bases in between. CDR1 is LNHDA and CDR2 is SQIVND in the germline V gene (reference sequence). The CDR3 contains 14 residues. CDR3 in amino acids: CATSGDTRYEKLFF. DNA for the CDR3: TGTGCCACCAGTGGGGACACCCGTTATGAAAAACTGTTTTTT.

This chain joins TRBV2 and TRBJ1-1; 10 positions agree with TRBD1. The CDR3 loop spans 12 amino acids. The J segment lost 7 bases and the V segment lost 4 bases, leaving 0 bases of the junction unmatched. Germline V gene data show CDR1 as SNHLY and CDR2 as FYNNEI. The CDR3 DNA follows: TGTGCCAGCAGTGGGGACAGGGGTGAAGCTTTCTTT. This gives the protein CASSGDRGEAFF.